The clone carrying this T cell receptor beta chain was observed a few times. Per germline, CDR1 GTSNPN and CDR2 SVGIG (reference sequence). The CDR3 has 13 amino acids. V lost 5 bases and J lost 2, with 13 bases in between. Using its own MiXCR run on the RT-PCR reads, TCRdb lists one record per CDR3 protein. The sample consists of about 680,000 distinct CDR3 sequences, 11% to 15% of them appearing once. The receptor was isolated from a female donor in good health, serving as a healthy control. The sequencing sample was made of memory CD4+ T cells from blood. V usage is TRBV30 and J usage is TRBJ2-7; D is possibly TRBD1 or TRBD2 (6 bases each). CDR3 DNA: TGTGCCTGGCGGAAGGGGGGAACCTACGAGCAGTACTTC. Residues: CAWRKGGTYEQYF.